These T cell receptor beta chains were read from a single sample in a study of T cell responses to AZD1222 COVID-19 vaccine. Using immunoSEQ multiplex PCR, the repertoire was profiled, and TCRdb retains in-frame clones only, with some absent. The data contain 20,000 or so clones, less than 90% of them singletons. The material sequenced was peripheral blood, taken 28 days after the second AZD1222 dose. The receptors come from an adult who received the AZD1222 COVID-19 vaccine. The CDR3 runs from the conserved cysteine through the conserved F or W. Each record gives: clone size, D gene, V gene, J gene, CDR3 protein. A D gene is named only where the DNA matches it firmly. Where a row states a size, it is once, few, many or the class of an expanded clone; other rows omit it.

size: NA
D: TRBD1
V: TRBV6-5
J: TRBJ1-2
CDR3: CASMEGGLTSGYTF

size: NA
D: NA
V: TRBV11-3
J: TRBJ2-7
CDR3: CASSLRQRTYEQYF

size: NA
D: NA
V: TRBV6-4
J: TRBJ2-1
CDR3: CASRLETADNEQFF

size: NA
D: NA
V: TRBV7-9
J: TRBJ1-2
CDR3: CASSFTTYGYTF

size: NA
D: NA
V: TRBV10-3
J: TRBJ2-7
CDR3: CAISESGTPDYEQYF

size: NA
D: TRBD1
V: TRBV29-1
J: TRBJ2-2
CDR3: CSVVFGTETGELFF

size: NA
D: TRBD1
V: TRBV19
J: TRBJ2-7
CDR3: CASRGRDRDSYEQYF

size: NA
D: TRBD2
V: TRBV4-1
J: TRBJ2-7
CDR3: CASSHVGRVYEQYF

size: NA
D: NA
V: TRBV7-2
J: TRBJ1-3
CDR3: CASSLGVSGNTIYF

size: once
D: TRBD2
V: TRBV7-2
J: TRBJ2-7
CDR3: CASSFASGGSGARGEQYF

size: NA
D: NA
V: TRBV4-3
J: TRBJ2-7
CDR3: CASSRAGPGSYEQYF

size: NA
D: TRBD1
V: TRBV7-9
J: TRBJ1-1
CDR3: CASTFGDRGSNTEAFF

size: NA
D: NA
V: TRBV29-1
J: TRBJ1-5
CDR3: CSVRGRPNQPQHF

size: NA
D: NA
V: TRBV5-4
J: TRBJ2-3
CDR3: CASSFRLDTQYF

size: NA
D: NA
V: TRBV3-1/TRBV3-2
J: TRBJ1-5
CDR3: CASSQVANQPQHF

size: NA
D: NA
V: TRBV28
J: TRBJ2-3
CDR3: CASSSFTGPSTDTQYF

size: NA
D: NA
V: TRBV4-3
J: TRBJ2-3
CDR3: CASSPDASTDTQYF

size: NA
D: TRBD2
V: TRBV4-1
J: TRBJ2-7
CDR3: CASSSRTSGNPEQYF

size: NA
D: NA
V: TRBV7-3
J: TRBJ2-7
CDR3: CASSLNYKNTEQYF

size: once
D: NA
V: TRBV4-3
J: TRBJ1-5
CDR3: CASSQEREINQPQHF

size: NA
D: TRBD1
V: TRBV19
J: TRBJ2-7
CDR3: CASSIASWDRSSQYF

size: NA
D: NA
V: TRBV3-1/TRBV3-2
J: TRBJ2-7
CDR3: CASSQFPEQYF

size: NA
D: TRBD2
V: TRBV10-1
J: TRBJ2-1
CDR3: CASRPILAGDIFKGYNEQFF

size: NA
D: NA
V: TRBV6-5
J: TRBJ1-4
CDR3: CASSYGREYEKLFF

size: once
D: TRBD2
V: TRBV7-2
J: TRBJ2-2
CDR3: CASSLELAGNTGELFF

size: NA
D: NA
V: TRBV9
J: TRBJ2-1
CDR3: CASSPNYNEQFF

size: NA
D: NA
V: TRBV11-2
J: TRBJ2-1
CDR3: CASSLGPEQFF

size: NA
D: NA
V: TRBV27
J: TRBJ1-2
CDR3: CASSSPGGSNYGYTF

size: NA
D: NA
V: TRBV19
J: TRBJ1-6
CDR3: CASTHGGMNSPLHF

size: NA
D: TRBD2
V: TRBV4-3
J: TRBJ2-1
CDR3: CASSHGTSGRSSYNEQFF

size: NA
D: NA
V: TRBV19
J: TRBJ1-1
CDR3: CASSTLRGTEAFF